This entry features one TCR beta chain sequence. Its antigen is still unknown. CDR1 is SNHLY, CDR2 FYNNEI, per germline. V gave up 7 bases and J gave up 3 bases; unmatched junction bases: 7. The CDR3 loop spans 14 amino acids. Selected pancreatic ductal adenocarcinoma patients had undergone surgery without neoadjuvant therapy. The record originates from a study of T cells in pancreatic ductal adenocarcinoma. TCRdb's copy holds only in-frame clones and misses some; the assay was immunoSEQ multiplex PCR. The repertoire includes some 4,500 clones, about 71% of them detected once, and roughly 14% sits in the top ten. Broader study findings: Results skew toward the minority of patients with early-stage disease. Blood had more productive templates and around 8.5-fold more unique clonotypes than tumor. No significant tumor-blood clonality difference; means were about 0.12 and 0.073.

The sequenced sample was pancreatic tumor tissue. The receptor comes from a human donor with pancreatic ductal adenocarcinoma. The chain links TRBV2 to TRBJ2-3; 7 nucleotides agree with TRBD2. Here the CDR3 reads CASNNRGGTDTQYF. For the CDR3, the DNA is TGTGCCAGCAATAACCGGGGAGGGACAGATACGCAGTATTTT.